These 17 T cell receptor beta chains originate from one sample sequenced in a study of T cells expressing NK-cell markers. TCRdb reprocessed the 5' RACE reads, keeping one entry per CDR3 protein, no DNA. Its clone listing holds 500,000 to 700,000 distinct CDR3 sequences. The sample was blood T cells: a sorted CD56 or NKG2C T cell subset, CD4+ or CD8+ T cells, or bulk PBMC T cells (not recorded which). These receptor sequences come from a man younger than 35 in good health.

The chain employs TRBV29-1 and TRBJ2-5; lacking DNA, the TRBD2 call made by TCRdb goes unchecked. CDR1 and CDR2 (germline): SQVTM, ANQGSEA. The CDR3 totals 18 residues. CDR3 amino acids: CSVRRGFAAGGPQETQYF. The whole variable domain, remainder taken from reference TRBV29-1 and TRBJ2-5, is SAVISQKPSRDICQRGTSLTIQCQVDSQVTMMFWYRQQPGQSLTLIATANQGSEATYESGFVIDKFPISRPNLTFSTLTVSNMSPEDSSIYLCSVRRGFAAGGPQETQYFGPGTRLLVL.

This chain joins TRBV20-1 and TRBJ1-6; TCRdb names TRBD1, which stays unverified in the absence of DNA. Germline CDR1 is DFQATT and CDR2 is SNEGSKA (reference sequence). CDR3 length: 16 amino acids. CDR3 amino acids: CSARDLPGSVQSPLHF.

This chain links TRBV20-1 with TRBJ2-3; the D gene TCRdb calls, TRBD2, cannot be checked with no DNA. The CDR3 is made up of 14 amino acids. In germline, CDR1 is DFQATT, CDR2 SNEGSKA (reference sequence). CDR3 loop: CSARDEIYRGTQYF.

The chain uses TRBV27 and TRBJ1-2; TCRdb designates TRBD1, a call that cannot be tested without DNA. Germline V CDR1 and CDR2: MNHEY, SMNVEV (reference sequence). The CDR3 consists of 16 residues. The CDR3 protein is CASSLAEGQFNYGYTF.

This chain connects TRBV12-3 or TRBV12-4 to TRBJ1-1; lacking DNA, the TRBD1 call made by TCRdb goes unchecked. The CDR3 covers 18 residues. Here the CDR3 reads CASSFVLPGRAANTEAFF.

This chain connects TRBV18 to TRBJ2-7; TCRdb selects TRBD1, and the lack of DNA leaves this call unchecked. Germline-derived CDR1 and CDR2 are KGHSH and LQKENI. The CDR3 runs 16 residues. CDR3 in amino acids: CASSPTLGQGAYEQYF.

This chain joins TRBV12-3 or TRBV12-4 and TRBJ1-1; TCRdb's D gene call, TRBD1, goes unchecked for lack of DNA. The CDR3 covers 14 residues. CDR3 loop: CASSLASPNTEAFF.

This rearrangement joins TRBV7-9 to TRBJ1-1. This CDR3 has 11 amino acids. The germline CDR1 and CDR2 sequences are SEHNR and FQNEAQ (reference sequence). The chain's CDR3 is CASAWDTEAFF.

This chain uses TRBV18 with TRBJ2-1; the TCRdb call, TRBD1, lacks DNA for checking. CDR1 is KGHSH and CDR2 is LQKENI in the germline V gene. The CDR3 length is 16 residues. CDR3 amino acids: CASSPFGTGEWNEQFF.

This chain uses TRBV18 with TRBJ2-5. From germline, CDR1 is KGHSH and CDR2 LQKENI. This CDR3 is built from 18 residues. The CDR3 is CASSPRPPQRIFQETQYF.

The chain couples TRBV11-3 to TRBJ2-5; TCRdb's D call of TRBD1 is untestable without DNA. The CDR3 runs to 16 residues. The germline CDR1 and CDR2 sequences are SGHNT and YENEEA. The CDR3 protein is CASSSYDRWGQETQYF.

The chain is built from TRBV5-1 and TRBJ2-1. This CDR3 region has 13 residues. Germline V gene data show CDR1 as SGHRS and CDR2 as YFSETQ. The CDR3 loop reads CASSSVVTYEQFF.

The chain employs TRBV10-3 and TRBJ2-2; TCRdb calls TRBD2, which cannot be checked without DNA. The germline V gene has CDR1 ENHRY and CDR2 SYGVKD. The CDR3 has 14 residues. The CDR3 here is CATLRLAGTGELFF.

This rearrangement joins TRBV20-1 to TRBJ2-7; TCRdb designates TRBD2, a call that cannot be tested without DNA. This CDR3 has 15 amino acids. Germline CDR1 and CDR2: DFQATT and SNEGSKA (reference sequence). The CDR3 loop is CSASPRTSGNYEQYF.

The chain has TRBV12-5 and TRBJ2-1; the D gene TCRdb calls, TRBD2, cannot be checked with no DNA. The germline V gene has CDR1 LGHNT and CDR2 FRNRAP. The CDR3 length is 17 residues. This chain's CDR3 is CASGSLVIAGGYNEQFF. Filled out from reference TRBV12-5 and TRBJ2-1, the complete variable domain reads DARVTQTPRHKVTEMGQEVTMRCQPILGHNTVFWYRQTMMQGLELLAYFRNRAPLDDSGMPKDRFSAEMPDATLATLKIQPSEPRDSAVYFCASGSLVIAGGYNEQFFGPGTRLTVL.

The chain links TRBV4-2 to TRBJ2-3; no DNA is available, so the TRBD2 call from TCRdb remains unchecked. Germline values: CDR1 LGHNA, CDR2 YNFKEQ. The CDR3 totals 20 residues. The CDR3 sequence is CASSQRGRLAPGGDTDTQYF.

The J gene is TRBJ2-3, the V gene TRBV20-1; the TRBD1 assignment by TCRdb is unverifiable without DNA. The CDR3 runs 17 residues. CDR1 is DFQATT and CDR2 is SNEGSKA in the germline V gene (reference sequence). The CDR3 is CSARDLFDRDGTDTQYF.